This T cell receptor beta chain originates from a study of T cells in Graves' hyperthyroidism and ophthalmopathy. It was RNA transcripts that yielded the amplified TCR beta CDR3 regions. TCR CDR3 underwent first-round RT-PCR with the HTBI primer set. TCRdb redid the calling of the multiplex PCR reads with MiXCR, one entry per CDR3 protein. The profile shows under 350,000 distinct CDR3 sequences, roughly 18% of them singletons. The PBMCs studied were ones that came from about 9.9 ml fresh peripheral blood. With 8 bases clipped from V and 5 bases from J, the junction kept 6 bases outside the gene matches. This CDR3 region has 14 residues. Per germline, CDR1 ENHRY and CDR2 SYGVKD.

The sequencing sample was made of blood. The source is a woman aged 50 to 60 with Graves' hyperthyroidism. V and J are TRBV10-3 and TRBJ2-1, with TRBD2 identical over 10 bases. DNA of the CDR3: TGTGCCATCGCCGGGACTAGCGCCCACAATGAGCAGTTCTTC. Residues: CAIAGTSAHNEQFF.